A selection of T cell receptor beta chains follows, all from one sample in a study of neurological immune-mediated disorders. TCRdb redid the calling of the 5' RACE reads with MiXCR, one entry per CDR3 protein. Among about 66,000 distinct CDR3 sequences, about 4.9% were seen once, and the ten largest hold less than 8%. Sequenced sample: PBMCs. All receptors derive from a man aged 25-45 years with multiple sclerosis. The CDR3 runs from the conserved cysteine through the conserved F or W. A D gene is named only where the DNA matches it firmly. Not all rows give a size; the values are once, few, many and, for expanded clones, a class.

clone size	D gene	V gene	J gene	CDR3 protein	CDR3 DNA
many	NA	TRBV18	TRBJ2-3	CASSPRPGGRDTQYF	TGTGCCAGCTCACCACGGCCAGGCGGGCGAGATACGCAGTATTTT
NA	NA	TRBV5-1	TRBJ2-3	CASSLQTASTDTQYF	TGCGCCAGCAGCCTACAGACAGCGAGCACAGATACGCAGTATTTT
many	NA	TRBV4-1	TRBJ1-4	CASSQIRGKTTNEKLFF	TGCGCCAGCAGCCAAATTCGGGGTAAAACAACTAATGAAAAACTGTTTTTT
NA	NA	TRBV20-1	TRBJ1-3	CSARARRAGNTIYF	TGCAGTGCTAGGGCCCGCAGGGCTGGAAACACCATATATTTT
few	NA	TRBV5-1	TRBJ1-2	CASSLEIHYGYTF	TGCGCCAGCAGCTTGGAAATACACTATGGCTACACCTTC
many	TRBD1	TRBV29-1	TRBJ1-2	CSASEGTVYGYTF	TGCAGCGCCTCCGAAGGGACAGTCTATGGCTACACCTTC
many	TRBD1	TRBV9	TRBJ1-1	CASSVGGTTGGEAFF	TGTGCCAGCAGCGTAGGGGGGACCACAGGGGGTGAAGCTTTCTTT
many	TRBD2	TRBV7-6	TRBJ2-1	CASSLVGGLNEQFF	TGTGCCAGCAGCTTAGTCGGGGGACTAAATGAGCAGTTCTTC
few	NA	TRBV9	TRBJ2-2	CASSRQESTGELFF	TGTGCCAGCAGCCGACAGGAGTCCACCGGGGAGCTGTTTTTT
many	NA	TRBV9	TRBJ1-4	CASSVGGSAANEKLFF	TGTGCCAGCAGCGTAGGGGGGAGTGCGGCTAATGAAAAACTGTTTTTT
few	NA	TRBV6-5	TRBJ1-6	CASSSGLNSPLHF	TGTGCCAGCAGCTCGGGGCTTAATTCACCCCTCCACTTT
few	NA	TRBV15	TRBJ2-1	CATSRAPTSDEQFF	TGTGCCACCAGCAGAGCACCCACGAGTGATGAGCAGTTCTTC
many	TRBD1	TRBV10-3	TRBJ1-4	CAIKGAPGQGDEKLFF	TGTGCCATCAAGGGTGCCCCGGGACAGGGGGATGAAAAACTGTTTTTT
many	TRBD1	TRBV9	TRBJ1-1	CASSSPGTGGPEAFF	TGTGCCAGCAGCTCCCCCGGGACAGGGGGCCCTGAAGCTTTCTTT
many	NA	TRBV12-3/TRBV12-4	TRBJ1-1	CASSGAVTEAFF	TGTGCCAGCAGCGGAGCCGTCACTGAAGCTTTCTTT
many	TRBD2	TRBV5-1	TRBJ2-1	CASSPGLAGDNEQFF	TGCGCCAGCAGCCCAGGACTAGCGGGGGACAATGAGCAGTTCTTC
many	TRBD2	TRBV7-8	TRBJ2-1	CASSPLAGRYNEQFF	TGTGCCAGCAGCCCTCTAGCGGGGCGTTACAATGAGCAGTTCTTC
NA	NA	TRBV24-1	TRBJ2-3	CATEDYSTDTQYF	TGTGCCACCGAGGATTATAGCACAGATACGCAGTATTTT
many	NA	TRBV7-9	TRBJ1-5	CASSLGAQDQPQHF	TGTGCCAGCAGCTTAGGGGCACAGGATCAGCCCCAGCATTTT
many	NA	TRBV7-6	TRBJ1-4	CASSPEVGSNEKLFF	TGTGCCAGCAGCCCCGAGGTGGGATCTAATGAAAAACTGTTTTTT
many	NA	TRBV5-1	TRBJ1-1	CASSLSGGLNTEAFF	TGCGCCAGCAGCTTGTCGGGGGGCCTGAACACTGAAGCTTTCTTT
many	NA	TRBV5-5	TRBJ1-1	CASSLMGDNTEAFF	TGTGCCAGCAGCTTAATGGGGGACAACACTGAAGCTTTCTTT
many	NA	TRBV12-3/TRBV12-4	TRBJ1-1	CASTMGVNPDTEAFF	TGTGCCAGCACCATGGGAGTCAATCCCGACACTGAAGCTTTCTTT
NA	NA	TRBV4-1	TRBJ1-1	CASSSQASEAFF	TGCGCCAGCAGCTCTCAGGCTTCTGAAGCTTTCTTT
many	NA	TRBV20-1	TRBJ1-2	CSAEPQEAVKANYGYTF	TGCAGTGCCGAACCCCAGGAGGCGGTAAAAGCTAACTATGGCTACACCTTC
many	NA	TRBV5-1	TRBJ2-3	CASSLDGDTQYF	TGCGCCAGCAGCTTGGATGGAGATACGCAGTATTTT
NA	NA	TRBV27	TRBJ1-2	CASSLSVTAFNYGYTF	TGTGCCAGCAGTTTATCCGTGACGGCCTTTAACTATGGCTACACCTTC
many	TRBD1	TRBV4-1	TRBJ1-6	CASSQERDRGRSPLHF	TGCGCCAGCAGCCAAGAAAGGGACAGGGGTCGTTCACCCCTCCACTTT
NA	NA	TRBV11-2	TRBJ2-7	CASSLIRGHEQYF	TGTGCCAGCAGCTTAATCAGGGGCCACGAGCAGTACTTC
few	NA	TRBV9	TRBJ1-4	CASSKTAFTEKLFF	TGTGCCAGCTCTAAGACCGCCTTTACTGAAAAACTGTTTTTT
many	NA	TRBV12-3/TRBV12-4	TRBJ1-1	CASSQGPMNTEAFF	TGTGCCAGCAGTCAGGGGCCTATGAACACTGAAGCTTTCTTT
many	NA	TRBV20-1	TRBJ2-1	CSASKLRGVNEQFF	TGCAGTGCTTCTAAACTGAGGGGGGTCAATGAGCAGTTCTTC
many	TRBD2	TRBV7-8	TRBJ2-3	CASSSLASGTDTQYF	TGTGCCAGCAGCTCCCTGGCTAGCGGTACAGATACGCAGTATTTT
NA	NA	TRBV7-9	TRBJ1-2	CASSSGVYGYTF	TGTGCCAGCAGCTCGGGGGTCTATGGCTACACCTTC
many	TRBD1	TRBV27	TRBJ1-2	CASSPGTGQGYTF	TGTGCCAGCAGTCCTGGGACAGGTCAAGGCTACACCTTC
many	TRBD1	TRBV12-3/TRBV12-4	TRBJ2-5	CASSLWDRQETQYF	TGTGCCAGCAGTTTATGGGACAGACAAGAGACCCAGTACTTC
many	TRBD1	TRBV29-1	TRBJ2-4	CSAGQGRNIQYF	TGCAGCGCCGGACAGGGTCGGAACATTCAGTACTTC
many	TRBD1	TRBV10-2	TRBJ1-6	CASRRDRGRDSPLHF	TGCGCCAGCAGACGGGACAGGGGTAGGGATTCACCCCTCCACTTT